This T cell receptor beta chain originates from a study of CD8 T cells in Susac syndrome. An amount of RNA that ranged from about 0.45 to 1 ug was reverse transcribed with random hexamers. A multiplex approach, immunoSEQ multiplex PCR, amplified TCR beta CDR3 across 54 Vbeta and 13 Jbeta. A single record per CDR3 protein comes from TCRdb applying MiXCR to the immunoSEQ multiplex PCR reads. The sample yields some 250,000 distinct CDR3 sequences, approximately 95% seen once. CD8+ and CD4+ blood T cells underwent TCR beta sequencing. TEMRA cells were FACS-enriched, with CD8+ and CD4+ T cells isolated negatively. This clonotype appeared once. V shed 5 bases and J shed 0 bases, with 7 bases lying between them. The CDR3 sequence is 14 residues long. Germline CDR1 and CDR2: KGHDR and SFDVKD.

The gene calls are TRBV24-1 and TRBJ1-5; D is ambiguous. The sequence came from a human donor with Susac syndrome. Material for sequencing was CD4+ T cells from PBMCs. CDR3 amino acids: CATSASNSNQPQHF. The CDR3 nucleotides are TGTGCCACCAGTGCGAGTAATAGCAATCAGCCCCAGCATTTT.